This TCR beta chain was profiled in a study of blood T cell repertoires in COVID-19 (dated by TCRdb to the early 2020s). About the investigation overall: Samples from collaborators originated in the United States, Italy and Spain and spanned both the acute and convalescent phases of COVID-19. HLA class I and class II types, where available, came from metadata supplied by the sample provider rather than from assay-based typing. The samples were drawn from the first 160 participants of the ongoing ImmuneRACE study and from under 1,500 subjects provided by 6 global collaborators. The repertoires were released in a freely available public database intended as a resource for research on the immune response to SARS-CoV-2. Subjects who had been exposed to COVID-19, were actively infected with it, or had recovered from it provided the deeply sampled blood TCRbeta repertoires that made up the dataset. The prospective study material was composed of cDNA or gDNA derived from T cells, B-cell-depleted T cells, or PBMCs. Sample metadata almost always included a de-identified subject ID, COVID-19 status, age in years and sex. General conclusions and limits of the study: Clinical and demographic metadata were provided uncurated, with the amount varying by source and participant.

Of note for this clone: It lacks a known antigen. One base away there is no much larger clone; base qualities are not given.

The immunoSEQ Assay, a bias-controlled multiplex PCR, was used to amplify TCRbeta CDR3 regions from genomic DNA. The authors' pipeline ran thus. Within the assay, amplification of reference gene primers was used to estimate how many nucleated cells each sample contained. To quantify the absolute abundance of each unique TCRbeta CDR3 rearrangement, sequence reads were collapsed and filtered. For each sample, productive Simpson clonality was calculated as the square root of Simpson's diversity index over productive rearrangements. In its TCRdb copy, this immuneACCESS table keeps in-frame sequences only and misses some clones. Where compared with another copy, unresolved V genes explain less than half of these, and the others have no known cause. The V and J calls and clone size come from that table; D and trimming were worked out from the DNA. The sample records 200,000 to 250,000 clones, 85% to 90% of which are singletons. The top ten clonotypes cover 5% to 6.5% of the sample.

CDR1 and CDR2 are drawn from the germline V gene: MGHRA, YSYEKL. Trimming takes 3 bases from V and 4 bases from J, and the germline ends sit 16 bases apart. The CDR3 starts with the cysteine, ends with the phenylalanine, and has 15 residues. The sequence is cut down to CDR3 DNA, 45 bases in frame from base 1. Whole blood was collected in K2EDTA tubes by collaborating institutions according to the institutions' own protocols. For TCRbeta analysis, collaborators shipped samples as frozen whole blood, isolated PBMCs, or DNA extracted from either of those sample types. Sequenced input: peripheral blood. This clonotype was sampled from an elderly man with acute or convalescent COVID-19. Recombination joined TRBV4-1 with TRBJ2-7; TRBD2 is a weak D gene call, 7 bases matching. For the CDR3, the sequence is CASSHGYGGAYEQYF. The bases are TGCGCCAGCAGCCACGGGTATGGGGGGGCGTACGAGCAGTACTTC.